This T cell receptor (beta chain) was captured by sequencing in a study of control samples from healthy donors and cancer patients. V gave up 5 bases and J gave up 3 bases, with 18 bases separating them. Germline V CDR1 and CDR2: SGHVS, FNYEAQ. This CDR3 contains 16 residues. The data were produced by immunoSEQ multiplex PCR, yet TCRdb's version contains in-frame clones alone and is incomplete. This sample has fewer than 40,000 clones, with roughly 94% found just once. Sample: blood. This chain joins TRBV7-6 and TRBJ2-3, with D tentatively TRBD2 (7 bases). The receptor was isolated from a man between 60 and 70 years old in good health. The CDR3 sequence: CASSGLGGAKTDTQYF. CDR3 in DNA: TGTGCCAGCAGCGGATTGGGGGGGGCCAAGACAGATACGCAGTATTTT.